This TCR beta chain comes out of a study of blood T cell repertoires in COVID-19. Authors' processing steps: Reference gene primer amplification gave nucleated cell count estimates. TCRdb's table, derived via immunoSEQ multiplex PCR, lists solely in-frame clones and lacks some. V, J and clone size derive from that table, while D and trimming were established from the DNA sequence. The top ten clones hold 16% of a sample with 80,000 to 100,000 clones, just under 80% of them seen once. The CDR3 spans 14 residues. Germline V gives CDR1 MDHEN, CDR2 SYDVKM. V lost 5 bases and J lost 2; bases outside the gene matches: 5.

Sample: peripheral blood. The TCR was taken from a human donor in a cohort sampled during active COVID-19. This chain links TRBV28 with TRBJ1-2, with 7 bases aligning to TRBD1. DNA for the CDR3: TGTGCCAGCAGTGACCCGACAGGGAACTATGGCTACACCTTC. This gives the protein CASSDPTGNYGYTF.